The T cell receptor (beta chain) described here comes from a study of T cell responses to AZD1222 COVID-19 vaccine. Study outcomes and limitations: Among AZD1222 vaccinees, only 6 or 7 were seropositive at baseline. Sampling captured repertoires only after the peak T cell response.

Germline V CDR1 and CDR2: SGHRS, YFSETQ. V shed 2 bases and J shed 0 bases, with 11 bases lying between them. The CDR3 runs 16 residues. Produced via immunoSEQ multiplex PCR; TCRdb's table is partial and in-frame only. Among roughly 120,000 clones listed, 91% were seen once. In regard to this clone: Its antigen is as yet unknown.

This receptor was obtained from an adult in good health. This chain links TRBV5-1 with TRBJ2-2; D possibly matches TRBD1 or TRBD2 (5 bases each). The specimen comprised peripheral blood, sampled on day 0 of AZD1222 vaccination. CDR3 in amino acids: CASSFLRGPNTGELFF. The CDR3 nucleotides are TGCGCCAGCAGCTTCCTCCGGGGCCCGAACACCGGGGAGCTGTTTTTT.